This T cell receptor beta chain was observed in a study of blood T cell repertoires in COVID-19. Study overall: There were acute and convalescent COVID-19 samples, and they came from the United States, Italy and Spain.

Method: immunoSEQ multiplex PCR; TCRdb's copy keeps in-frame clones and lacks some. This table holds more than 300,000 clones, 90% to 95% found once. Enrolled through a virtual design, the participants were between roughly 18 and 89 years of age and came from roughly 22 US areas. The count of this clone is one. The origin of this receptor is a woman aged 25-40 years who had been exposed to COVID-19. Specimen: PBMCs or T cells enriched from blood (not recorded which).

CDR3 sequence: CASSQGSAGNTIYF. CDR3 sequence (DNA): TGCGCCAGCAGTCAGGGGTCGGCTGGAAACACCATATATTTT. V and J are TRBV5-1 and TRBJ1-3, with D perhaps matching TRBD1 (6 bases). The CDR3 sequence is 14 residues long. Trimming pared 5 bases from V and 2 bases from J, leaving 11 bases between. CDR1 and CDR2 (germline): SGHRS, YFSETQ.